The clone carrying this TCR beta chain was counted many times. Documented time point: newly diagnosed GD, antithyroid drugs for less than 3 months. PBMCs provided the RNA from which the TCR library was made. With iRepertoire HTBI primers and Arm-PCR of CDR3 regions, TCR beta libraries were built. One entry per CDR3 protein results from TCRdb running MiXCR on the multiplex PCR reads. In the table there are about 200,000 distinct CDR3 sequences, around 17% of which are singletons. The data originate from a study of regulatory T cells in long-lasting Graves disease. After removal of 4 bases from V and 5 bases from J, the junction contained 10 bases not matched to a gene. Germline values: CDR1 SGHTA, CDR2 FQGNSA. There are 16 residues in the CDR3.

The V and J genes are TRBV7-2 and TRBJ2-1, with 8 positions matching TRBD2. The sequenced sample was peripheral blood mononuclear cells (PBMCs), obtained at new diagnosis, from a patient treated with antithyroid drugs. The receptor's source is a female donor with Graves disease. CDR3 sequence: CASSSAPGLDNNEQFF. DNA for the CDR3: TGTGCCAGCAGCTCCGCCCCGGGACTAGACAACAATGAGCAGTTCTTC.